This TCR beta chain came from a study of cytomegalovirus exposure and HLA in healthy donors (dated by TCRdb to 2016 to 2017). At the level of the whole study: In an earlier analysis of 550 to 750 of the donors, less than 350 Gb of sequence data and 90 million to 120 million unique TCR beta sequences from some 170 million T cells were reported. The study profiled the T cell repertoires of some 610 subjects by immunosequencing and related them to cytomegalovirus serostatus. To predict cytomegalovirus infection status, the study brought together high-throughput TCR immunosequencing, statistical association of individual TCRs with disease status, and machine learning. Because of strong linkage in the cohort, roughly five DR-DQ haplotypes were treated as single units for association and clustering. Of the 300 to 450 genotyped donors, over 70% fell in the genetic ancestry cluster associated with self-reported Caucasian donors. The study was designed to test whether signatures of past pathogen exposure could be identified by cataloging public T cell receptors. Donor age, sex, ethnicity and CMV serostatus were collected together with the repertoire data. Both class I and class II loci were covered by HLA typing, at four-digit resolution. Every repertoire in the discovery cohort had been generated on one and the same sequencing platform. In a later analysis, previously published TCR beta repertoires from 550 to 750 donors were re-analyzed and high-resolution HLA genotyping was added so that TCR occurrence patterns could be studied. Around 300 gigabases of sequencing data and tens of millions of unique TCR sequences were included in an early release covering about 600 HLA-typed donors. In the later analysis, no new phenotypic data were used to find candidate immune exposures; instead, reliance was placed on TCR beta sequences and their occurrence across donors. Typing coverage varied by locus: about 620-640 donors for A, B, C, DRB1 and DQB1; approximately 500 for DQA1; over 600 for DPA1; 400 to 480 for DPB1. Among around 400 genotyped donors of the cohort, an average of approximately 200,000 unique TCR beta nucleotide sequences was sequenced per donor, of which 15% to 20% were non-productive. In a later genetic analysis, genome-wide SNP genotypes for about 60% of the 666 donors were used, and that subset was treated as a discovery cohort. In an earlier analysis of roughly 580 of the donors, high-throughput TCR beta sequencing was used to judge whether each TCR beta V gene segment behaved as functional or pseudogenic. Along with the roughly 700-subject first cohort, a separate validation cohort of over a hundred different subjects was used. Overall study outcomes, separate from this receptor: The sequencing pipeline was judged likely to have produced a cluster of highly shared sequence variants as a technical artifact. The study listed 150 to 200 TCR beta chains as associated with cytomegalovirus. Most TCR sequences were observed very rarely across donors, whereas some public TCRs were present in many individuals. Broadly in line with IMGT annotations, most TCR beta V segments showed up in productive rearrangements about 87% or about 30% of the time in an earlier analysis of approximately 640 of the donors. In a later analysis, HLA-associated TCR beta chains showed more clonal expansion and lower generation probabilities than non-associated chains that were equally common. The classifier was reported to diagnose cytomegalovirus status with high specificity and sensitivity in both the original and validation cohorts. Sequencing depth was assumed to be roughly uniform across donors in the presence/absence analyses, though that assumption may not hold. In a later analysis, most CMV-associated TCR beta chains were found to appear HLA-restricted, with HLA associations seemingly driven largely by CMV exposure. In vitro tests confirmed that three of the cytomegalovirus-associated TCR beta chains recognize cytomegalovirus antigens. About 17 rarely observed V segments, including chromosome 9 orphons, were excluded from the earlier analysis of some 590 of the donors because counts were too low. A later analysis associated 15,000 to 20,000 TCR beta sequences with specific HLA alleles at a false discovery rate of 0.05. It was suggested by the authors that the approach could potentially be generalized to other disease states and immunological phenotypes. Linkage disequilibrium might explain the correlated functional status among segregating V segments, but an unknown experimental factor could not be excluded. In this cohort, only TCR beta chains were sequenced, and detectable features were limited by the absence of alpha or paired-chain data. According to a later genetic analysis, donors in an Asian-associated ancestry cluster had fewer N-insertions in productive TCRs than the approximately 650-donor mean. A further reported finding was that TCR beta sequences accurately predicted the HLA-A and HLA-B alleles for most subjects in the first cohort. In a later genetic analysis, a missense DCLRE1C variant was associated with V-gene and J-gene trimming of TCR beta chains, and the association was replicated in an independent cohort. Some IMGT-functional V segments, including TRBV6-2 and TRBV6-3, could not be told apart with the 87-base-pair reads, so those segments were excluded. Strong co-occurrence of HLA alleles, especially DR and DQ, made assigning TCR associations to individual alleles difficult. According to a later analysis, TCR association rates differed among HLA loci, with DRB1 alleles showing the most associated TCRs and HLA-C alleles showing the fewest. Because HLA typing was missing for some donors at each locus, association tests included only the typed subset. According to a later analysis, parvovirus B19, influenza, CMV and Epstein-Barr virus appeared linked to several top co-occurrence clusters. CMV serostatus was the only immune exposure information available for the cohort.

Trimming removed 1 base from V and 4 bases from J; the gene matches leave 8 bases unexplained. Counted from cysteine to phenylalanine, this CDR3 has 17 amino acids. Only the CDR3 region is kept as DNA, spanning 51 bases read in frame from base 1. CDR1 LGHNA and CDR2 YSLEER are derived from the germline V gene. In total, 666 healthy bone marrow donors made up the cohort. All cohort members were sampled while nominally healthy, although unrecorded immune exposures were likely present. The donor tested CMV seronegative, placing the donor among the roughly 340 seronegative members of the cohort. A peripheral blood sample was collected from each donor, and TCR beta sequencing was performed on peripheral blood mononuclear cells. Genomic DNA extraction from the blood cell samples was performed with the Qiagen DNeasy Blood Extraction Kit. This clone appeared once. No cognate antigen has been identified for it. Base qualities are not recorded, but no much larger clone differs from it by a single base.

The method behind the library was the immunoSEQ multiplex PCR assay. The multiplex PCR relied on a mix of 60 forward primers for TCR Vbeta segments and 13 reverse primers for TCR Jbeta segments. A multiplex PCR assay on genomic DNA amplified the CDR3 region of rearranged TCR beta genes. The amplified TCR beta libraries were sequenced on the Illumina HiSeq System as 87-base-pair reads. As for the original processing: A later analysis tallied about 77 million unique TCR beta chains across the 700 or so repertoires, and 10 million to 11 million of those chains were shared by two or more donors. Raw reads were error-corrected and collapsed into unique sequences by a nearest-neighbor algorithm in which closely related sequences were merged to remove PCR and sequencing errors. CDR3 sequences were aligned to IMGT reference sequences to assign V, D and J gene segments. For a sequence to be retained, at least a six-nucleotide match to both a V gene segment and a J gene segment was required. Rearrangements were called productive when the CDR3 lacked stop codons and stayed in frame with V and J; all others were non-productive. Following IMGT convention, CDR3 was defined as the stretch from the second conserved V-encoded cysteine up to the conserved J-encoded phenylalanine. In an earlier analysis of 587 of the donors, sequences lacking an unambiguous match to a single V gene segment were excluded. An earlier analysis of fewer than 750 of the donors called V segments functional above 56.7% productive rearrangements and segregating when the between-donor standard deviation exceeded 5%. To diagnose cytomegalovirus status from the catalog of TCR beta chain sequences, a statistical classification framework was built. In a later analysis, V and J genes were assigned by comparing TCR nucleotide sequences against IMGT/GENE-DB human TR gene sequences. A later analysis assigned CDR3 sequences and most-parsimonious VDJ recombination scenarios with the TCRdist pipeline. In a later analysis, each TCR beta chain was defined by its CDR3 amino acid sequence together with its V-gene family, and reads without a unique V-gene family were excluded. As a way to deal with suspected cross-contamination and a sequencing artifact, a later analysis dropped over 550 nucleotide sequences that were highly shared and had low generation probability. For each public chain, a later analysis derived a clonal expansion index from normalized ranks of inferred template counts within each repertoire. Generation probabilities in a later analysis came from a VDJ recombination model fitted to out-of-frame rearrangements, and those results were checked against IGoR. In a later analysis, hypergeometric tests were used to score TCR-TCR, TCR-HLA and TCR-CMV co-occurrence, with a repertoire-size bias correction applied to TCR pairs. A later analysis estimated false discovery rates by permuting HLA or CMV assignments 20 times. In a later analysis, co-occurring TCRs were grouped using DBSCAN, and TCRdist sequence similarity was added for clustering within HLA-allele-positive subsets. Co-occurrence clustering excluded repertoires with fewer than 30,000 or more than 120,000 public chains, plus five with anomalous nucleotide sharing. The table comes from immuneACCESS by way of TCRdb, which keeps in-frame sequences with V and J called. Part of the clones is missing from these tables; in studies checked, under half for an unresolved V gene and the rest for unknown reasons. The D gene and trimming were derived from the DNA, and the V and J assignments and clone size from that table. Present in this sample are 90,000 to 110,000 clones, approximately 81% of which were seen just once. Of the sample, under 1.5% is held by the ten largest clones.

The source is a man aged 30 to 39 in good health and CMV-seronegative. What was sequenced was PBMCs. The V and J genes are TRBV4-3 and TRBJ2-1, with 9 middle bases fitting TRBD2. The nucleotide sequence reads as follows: TGCGCCAGCAGCCAAGTCTTCTCTAGCGGGACATACAATGAGCAGTTCTTC. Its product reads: CASSQVFSSGTYNEQFF.